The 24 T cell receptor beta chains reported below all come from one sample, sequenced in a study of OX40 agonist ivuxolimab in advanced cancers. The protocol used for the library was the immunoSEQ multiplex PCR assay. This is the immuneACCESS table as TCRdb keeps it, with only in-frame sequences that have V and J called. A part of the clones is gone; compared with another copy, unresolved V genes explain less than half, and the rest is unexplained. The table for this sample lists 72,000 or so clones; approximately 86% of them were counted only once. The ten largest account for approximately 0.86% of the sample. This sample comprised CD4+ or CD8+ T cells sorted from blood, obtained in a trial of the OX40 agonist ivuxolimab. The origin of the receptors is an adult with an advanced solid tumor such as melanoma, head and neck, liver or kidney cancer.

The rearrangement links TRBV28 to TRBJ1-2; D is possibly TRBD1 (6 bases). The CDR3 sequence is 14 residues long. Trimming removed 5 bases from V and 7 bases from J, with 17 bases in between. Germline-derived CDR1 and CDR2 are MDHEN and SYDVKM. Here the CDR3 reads CASSTRDTGSGYTF. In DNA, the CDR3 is TGTGCCAGCAGTACCCGGGACACGGGATCTGGCTACACCTTC.

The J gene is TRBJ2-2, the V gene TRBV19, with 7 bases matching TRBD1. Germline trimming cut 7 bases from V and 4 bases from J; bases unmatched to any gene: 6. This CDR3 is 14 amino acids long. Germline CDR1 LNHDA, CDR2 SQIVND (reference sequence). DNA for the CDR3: TGTGCCAGTATTCGTCCAGGGGGCACCGGGGAGCTGTTTTTT. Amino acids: CASIRPGGTGELFF.

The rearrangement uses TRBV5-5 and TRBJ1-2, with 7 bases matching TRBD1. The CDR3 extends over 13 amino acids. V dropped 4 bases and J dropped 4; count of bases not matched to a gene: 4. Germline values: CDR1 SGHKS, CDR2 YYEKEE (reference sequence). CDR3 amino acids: CASSQGGSYGYTF. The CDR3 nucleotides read TGTGCCAGCAGCCAGGGGGGTAGCTATGGCTACACCTTC.

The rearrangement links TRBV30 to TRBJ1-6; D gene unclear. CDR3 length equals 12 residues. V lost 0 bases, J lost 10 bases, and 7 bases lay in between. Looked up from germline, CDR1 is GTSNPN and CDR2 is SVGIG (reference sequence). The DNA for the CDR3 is TGTGCCTGGAGTGTGGGATACTCACCCCTCCACTTT. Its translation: CAWSVGYSPLHF.

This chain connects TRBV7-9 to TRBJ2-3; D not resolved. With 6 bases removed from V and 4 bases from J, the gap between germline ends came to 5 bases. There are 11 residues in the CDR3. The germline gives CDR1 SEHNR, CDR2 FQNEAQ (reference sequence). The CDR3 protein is CASRDSDTQYF. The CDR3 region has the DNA TGTGCCAGCAGGGATTCAGATACGCAGTATTTT.

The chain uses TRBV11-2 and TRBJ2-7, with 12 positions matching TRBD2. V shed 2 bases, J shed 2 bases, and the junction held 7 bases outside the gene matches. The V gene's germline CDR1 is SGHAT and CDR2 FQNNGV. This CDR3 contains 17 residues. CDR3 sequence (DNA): TGTGCCAGCAGCTTAAGGACTAGCGGGGAGCGGGCCTACGAGCAGTACTTC. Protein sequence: CASSLRTSGERAYEQYF.

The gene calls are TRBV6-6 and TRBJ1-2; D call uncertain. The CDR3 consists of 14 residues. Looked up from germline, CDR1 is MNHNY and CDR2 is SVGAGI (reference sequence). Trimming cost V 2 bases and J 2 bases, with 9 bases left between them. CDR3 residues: CASSYLRPNYGYTF. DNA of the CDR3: TGTGCCAGCAGTTACCTCCGACCCAACTATGGCTACACCTTC.

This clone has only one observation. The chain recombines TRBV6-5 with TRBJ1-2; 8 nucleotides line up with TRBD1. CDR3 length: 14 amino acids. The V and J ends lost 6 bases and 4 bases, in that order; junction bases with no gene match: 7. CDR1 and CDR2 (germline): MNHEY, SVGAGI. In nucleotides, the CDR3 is TGTGCCAGCAGCCCGACGGGACAGGTCTATGGCTACACCTTC. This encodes CASSPTGQVYGYTF.

The CDR3 reads CASSPPRGEQYF. CDR3 sequence (DNA): TGTGCCAGCAGCCCCCCCAGGGGCGAGCAGTACTTC. This chain uses TRBV9 with TRBJ2-7; D is perhaps TRBD1 (6 bases). V was shortened by 4 bases and J by 6 bases, with 11 bases between the two germline ends. Germline CDR1 reads SGDLS; CDR2 reads YYNGEE. CDR3 length: 12 amino acids.

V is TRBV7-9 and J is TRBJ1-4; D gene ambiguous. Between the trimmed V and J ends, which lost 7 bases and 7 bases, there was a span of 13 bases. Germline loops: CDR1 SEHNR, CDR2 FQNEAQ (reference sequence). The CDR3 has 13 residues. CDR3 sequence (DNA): TGTGCCAGCACCACTGGGCGTTCTGAAAAACTGTTTTTT. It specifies CASTTGRSEKLFF.

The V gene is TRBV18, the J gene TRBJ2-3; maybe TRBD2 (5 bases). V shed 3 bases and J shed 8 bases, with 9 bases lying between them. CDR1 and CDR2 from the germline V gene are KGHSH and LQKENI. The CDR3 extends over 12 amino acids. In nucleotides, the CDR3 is TGTGCCAGCTCACCCGACGGGGTTACGCAGTATTTT. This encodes CASSPDGVTQYF.

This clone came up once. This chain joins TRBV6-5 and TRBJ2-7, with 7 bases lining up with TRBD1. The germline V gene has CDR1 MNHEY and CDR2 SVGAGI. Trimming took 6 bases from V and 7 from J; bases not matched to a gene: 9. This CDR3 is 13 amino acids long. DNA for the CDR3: TGTGCCAGCAGGAGACAGGGTGCCCTAGAGCAGTACTTC. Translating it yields CASRRQGALEQYF.

The CDR3 DNA reads as TGTGCCAGCAGCTTAGGAGGACGAGATGAGCAGTTCTTC. It is translated as CASSLGGRDEQFF. The chain is built from TRBV7-9 and TRBJ2-1; unclear D gene. V was clipped by 1 base and J by 8 bases, with 9 bases between them. CDR1 and CDR2 from the germline V gene are SEHNR and FQNEAQ (reference sequence). CDR3 size: 13 residues.

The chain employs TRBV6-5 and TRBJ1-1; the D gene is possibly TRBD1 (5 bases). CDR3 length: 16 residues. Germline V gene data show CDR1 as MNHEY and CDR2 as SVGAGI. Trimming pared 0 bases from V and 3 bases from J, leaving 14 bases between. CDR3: CASSYSAGWADTEAFF. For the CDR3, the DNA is TGTGCCAGCAGTTACTCGGCAGGGTGGGCCGACACTGAAGCTTTCTTT.

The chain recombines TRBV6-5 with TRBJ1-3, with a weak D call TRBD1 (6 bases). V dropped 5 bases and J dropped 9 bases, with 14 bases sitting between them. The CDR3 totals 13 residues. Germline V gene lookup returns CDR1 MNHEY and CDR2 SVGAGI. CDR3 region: CASSDGQRITIYF. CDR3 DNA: TGTGCCAGCAGTGACGGACAGAGAATCACCATATATTTT.

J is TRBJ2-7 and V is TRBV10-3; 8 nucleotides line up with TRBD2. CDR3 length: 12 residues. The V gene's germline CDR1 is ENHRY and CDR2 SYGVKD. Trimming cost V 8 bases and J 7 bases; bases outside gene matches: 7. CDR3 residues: CAIAGGNREQYF. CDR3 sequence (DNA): TGTGCCATCGCGGGGGGTAATAGGGAGCAGTACTTC.

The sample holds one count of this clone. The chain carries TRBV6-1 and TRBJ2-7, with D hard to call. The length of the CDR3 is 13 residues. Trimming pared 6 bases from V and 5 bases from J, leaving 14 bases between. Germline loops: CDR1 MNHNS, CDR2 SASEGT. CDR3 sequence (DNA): TGTGCCAGCAGGAAAAACATGGCCCACGAGCAGTACTTC. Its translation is CASRKNMAHEQYF.

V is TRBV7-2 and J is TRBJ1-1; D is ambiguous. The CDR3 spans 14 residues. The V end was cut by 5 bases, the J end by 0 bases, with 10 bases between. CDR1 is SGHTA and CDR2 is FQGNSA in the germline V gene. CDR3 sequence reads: CASSLRVLNTEAFF. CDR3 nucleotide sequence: TGTGCCAGCAGCCTCAGAGTTTTGAACACTGAAGCTTTCTTT.

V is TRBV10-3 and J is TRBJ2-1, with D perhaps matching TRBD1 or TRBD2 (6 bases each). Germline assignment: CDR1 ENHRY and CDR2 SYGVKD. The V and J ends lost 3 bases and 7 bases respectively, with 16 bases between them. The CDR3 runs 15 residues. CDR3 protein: CAISDLGGRKNEQFF. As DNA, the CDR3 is TGTGCCATCAGTGATTTAGGGGGGCGGAAGAATGAGCAGTTCTTC.

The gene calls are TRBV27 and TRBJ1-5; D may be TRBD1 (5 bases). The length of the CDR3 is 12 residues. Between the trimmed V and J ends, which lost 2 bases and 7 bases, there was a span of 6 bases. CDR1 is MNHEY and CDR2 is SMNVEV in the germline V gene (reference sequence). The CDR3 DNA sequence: TGTGCCAGCAGTTTACAGGGACAGCCCCAGCATTTT. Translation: CASSLQGQPQHF.

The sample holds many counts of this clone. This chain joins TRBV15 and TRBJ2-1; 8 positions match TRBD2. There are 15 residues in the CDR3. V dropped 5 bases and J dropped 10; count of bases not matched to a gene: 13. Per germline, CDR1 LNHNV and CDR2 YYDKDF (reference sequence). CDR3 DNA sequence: TGTGCCACCAGCCCGGGGGGGGCCGGATCGGGAGAGCAGTTCTTC. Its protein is CATSPGGAGSGEQFF.

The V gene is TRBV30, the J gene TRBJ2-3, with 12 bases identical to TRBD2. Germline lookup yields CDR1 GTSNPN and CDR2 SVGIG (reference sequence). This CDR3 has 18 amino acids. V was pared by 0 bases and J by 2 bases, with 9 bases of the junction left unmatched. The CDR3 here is CAWSVATSGRRPTDTQYF. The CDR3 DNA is TGTGCCTGGAGTGTTGCGACTAGCGGGAGAAGACCCACAGATACGCAGTATTTT.

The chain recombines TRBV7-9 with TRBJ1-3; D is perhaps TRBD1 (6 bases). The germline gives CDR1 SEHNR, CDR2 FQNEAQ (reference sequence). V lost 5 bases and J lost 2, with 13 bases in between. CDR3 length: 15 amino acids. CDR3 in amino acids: CASSRSGAAGNTIYF. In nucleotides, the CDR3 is TGTGCCAGCAGCCGCTCGGGGGCTGCTGGAAACACCATATATTTT.

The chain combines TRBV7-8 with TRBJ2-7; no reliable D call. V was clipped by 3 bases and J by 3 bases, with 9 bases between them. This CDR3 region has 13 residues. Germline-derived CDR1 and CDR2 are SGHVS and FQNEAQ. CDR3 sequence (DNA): TGTGCCAGCAGCTTCATTTCTGGCTACGAGCAGTACTTC. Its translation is CASSFISGYEQYF.